These 6 T cell receptor beta chains were sequenced from one sample in a study of blood T cell repertoires in COVID-19. This table comes from immunoSEQ multiplex PCR, and its TCRdb copy is limited to in-frame clones, with some not included. The top ten clones hold approximately 2.9% of a sample with about 65,000 clones, 80% to 95% of them seen once. The source material was peripheral blood. All receptors come from a man aged 65-85 years with active COVID-19.

V and J are TRBV5-8 and TRBJ2-7; D unresolved. Deletions cut 2 bases from V and 6 bases from J, with 18 bases between. Germline V gene data show CDR1 as SGHTS and CDR2 as YDEGEE. The CDR3 is made up of 15 amino acids. CDR3 coding DNA: TGTGCCAGCAGCTTAACCCGAGTTTCGTCGGTCGAGCAGTACGTC. Its translation: CASSLTRVSSVEQYV.

This clone was seen only once. J is TRBJ2-7 and V is TRBV5-6, with TRBD1 matching 8 bases. Germline V gives CDR1 SGHDT, CDR2 YYEEEE. J was trimmed by 2 bases and V by 2 bases; bases with no gene match: 3. This CDR3 is 14 amino acids long. CDR3 DNA: TGTGCCAGCAGCTTTATGACAGGGGCCTACGAGCAGTACGTC. Translation gives CASSFMTGAYEQYV.

The genes are TRBV6-2 or TRBV6-3 and TRBJ1-1; 8 nucleotides align to TRBD1. The germline V gene has CDR1 MNHEY and CDR2 SVGEGT. V was clipped by 4 bases and J by 10 bases; unmatched bases: 8. This CDR3 is built from 13 residues. Here the CDR3 reads CASSSGQGVIAFF. CDR3 nucleotides: TGTGCCAGCAGTTCCGGACAGGGTGTGATAGCTTTCTTT.

The J gene is TRBJ2-1, the V gene TRBV6-6, with 16 bases that match TRBD2. Trimming took 5 bases from V and 4 from J; bases not matched to a gene: 8. CDR1 and CDR2 (germline): MNHNY, SVGAGI (reference sequence). The CDR3 runs to 18 residues. This CDR3 is CASSPGTSGGAGYNEQFF. The CDR3 nucleotides read TGTGCCAGCAGTCCCGGGACTAGCGGGGGGGCGGGGTACAATGAGCAGTTCTTC.

This clone was detected once. The chain uses TRBV11-2 and TRBJ2-5; TRBD1 is a possible D gene (6 bases). This CDR3 has 16 amino acids. Germline loops: CDR1 SGHAT, CDR2 FQNNGV. Trimming cost V 7 bases and J 4 bases, with 22 bases left between them. CDR3 loop: CASNPLRGKSGETQYF. The CDR3 DNA reads TGTGCCAGCAACCCCCTCAGGGGAAAATCAGGAGAGACCCAGTACTTC.

This sequence joins TRBV3-1 (or the pseudogene TRBV3-2) and TRBJ1-3, with 9 bases that match TRBD1. Looked up from germline, CDR1 is LGHDT and CDR2 is YNNKEL (reference sequence). After removal of 0 bases from V and 8 bases from J, the junction contained 8 bases not matched to a gene. The CDR3 is made up of 16 amino acids. The CDR3 bases are TGTGCCAGCAGCCAAGAAAGGACAGGGGCCTTGGACACCATATATTTT. Amino acids: CASSQERTGALDTIYF.